This is a list of T cell receptor beta chains from one sample in a study of T cell clonotyping in hematopoietic cell transplantation. The assay was immunoSEQ multiplex PCR, and TCRdb's table has in-frame clones only and misses some. This table has several thousand clones, approximately 80% appearing once. Source: peripheral blood mononuclear cells, taken 180 days after allogeneic stem cell transplant. The receptors shown here come from a female patient in her forties or fifties who had an allogeneic stem cell transplant from an unrelated donor, so the T cells may come from the graft donor. Some clones in this sample may be carry-over from other donors' samples. The CDR3 runs from the conserved cysteine through the conserved F or W. The order of the fields is CDR3 protein, CDR3 DNA, J gene, clone size, D gene, V gene. A D gene is named only where the DNA matches it firmly. Size tells how often a clone was seen (once, few, many) or the class of an expanded clone, and some rows leave it out.

CDR3 protein: CASSQGQHSSYEQYF
CDR3 DNA: TGCGCCAGCAGTCAGGGGCAACACAGCTCCTACGAGCAGTACTTC
J gene: TRBJ2-7
clone size: .
D gene: .
V gene: TRBV23-1

CDR3 protein: CASSSTGSPVYGYTF
CDR3 DNA: TGTGCCAGCAGCTCTACAGGGTCCCCAGTTTATGGCTACACCTTC
J gene: TRBJ1-2
clone size: .
D gene: .
V gene: TRBV7-8

CDR3 protein: CAGGANPYEQYF
CDR3 DNA: TGTGCCGGCGGGGCGAATCCCTACGAGCAGTACTTC
J gene: TRBJ2-7
clone size: .
D gene: .
V gene: TRBV30

CDR3 protein: CASSYSPGSYEQYF
CDR3 DNA: TGTGCCAGCAGTTACTCCCCTGGCTCCTACGAGCAGTACTTC
J gene: TRBJ2-7
clone size: .
D gene: .
V gene: TRBV6-5

CDR3 protein: CASSLTGENEKLFF
CDR3 DNA: TGCGCCAGCAGCTTAACAGGGGAAAATGAAAAACTGTTTTTT
J gene: TRBJ1-4
clone size: few
D gene: TRBD1
V gene: TRBV5-1

CDR3 protein: CSVEGGYAEAFF
CDR3 DNA: TGCAGCGTTGAGGGGGGGTACGCTGAAGCTTTCTTT
J gene: TRBJ1-1
clone size: .
D gene: .
V gene: TRBV29-1

CDR3 protein: CASSEDRAYEQYF
CDR3 DNA: TGTGCCAGCAGCGAGGACAGGGCCTACGAGCAGTACTTC
J gene: TRBJ2-7
clone size: .
D gene: TRBD1
V gene: TRBV7-9

CDR3 protein: CAWRTRGSNYGYTF
CDR3 DNA: TGTGCCTGGAGGACTCGAGGCAGCAACTATGGCTACACCTTC
J gene: TRBJ1-2
clone size: .
D gene: .
V gene: TRBV30

CDR3 protein: CASSPRTGGANYGYTF
CDR3 DNA: TGCGCCAGCAGCCCAAGGACAGGGGGAGCTAACTATGGCTACACCTTC
J gene: TRBJ1-2
clone size: .
D gene: TRBD1
V gene: TRBV5-1

CDR3 protein: CASSEGRTGSYEQYF
CDR3 DNA: TGTGCCAGCAGTGAAGGCAGGACAGGGTCCTACGAGCAGTACTTC
J gene: TRBJ2-7
clone size: .
D gene: TRBD1
V gene: TRBV2

CDR3 protein: CSVGPRVGEQFF
CDR3 DNA: TGCAGCGTTGGGCCCCGGGTGGGAGAGCAGTTCTTC
J gene: TRBJ2-1
clone size: .
D gene: .
V gene: TRBV29-1

CDR3 protein: CAWSESWAGGAVYGYTF
CDR3 DNA: TGTGCCTGGAGCGAAAGCTGGGCAGGGGGCGCCGTCTATGGCTACACCTTC
J gene: TRBJ1-2
clone size: .
D gene: TRBD1
V gene: TRBV30

CDR3 protein: CASSVGQGYEQYF
CDR3 DNA: TGTGCCAGCAGTGTGGGACAGGGCTACGAGCAGTACTTC
J gene: TRBJ2-7
clone size: few
D gene: TRBD1
V gene: TRBV28

CDR3 protein: CASSSDGSPYEQYF
CDR3 DNA: TGTGCCAGCAGCTCGGACGGTTCCCCCTACGAGCAGTACTTC
J gene: TRBJ2-7
clone size: .
D gene: .
V gene: TRBV5-1

CDR3 protein: CASSGARELFF
CDR3 DNA: TGTGCCAGCAGTGGGGCGAGGGAGCTGTTTTTT
J gene: TRBJ2-2
clone size: .
D gene: .
V gene: TRBV27

CDR3 protein: CAISPDREKTQYF
CDR3 DNA: TGTGCCATCAGTCCCGACAGGGAAAAGACCCAGTACTTC
J gene: TRBJ2-5
clone size: .
D gene: TRBD1
V gene: TRBV10-3

CDR3 protein: CASSFWDTSTDTQYF
CDR3 DNA: TGCGCCAGCAGCTTTTGGGACACCAGCACAGATACGCAGTATTTT
J gene: TRBJ2-3
clone size: .
D gene: .
V gene: TRBV5-1

CDR3 protein: CASSQIGTNTEAFF
CDR3 DNA: TGCGCCAGCAGCCAAATCGGCACGAACACTGAAGCTTTCTTT
J gene: TRBJ1-1
clone size: .
D gene: .
V gene: TRBV4-3